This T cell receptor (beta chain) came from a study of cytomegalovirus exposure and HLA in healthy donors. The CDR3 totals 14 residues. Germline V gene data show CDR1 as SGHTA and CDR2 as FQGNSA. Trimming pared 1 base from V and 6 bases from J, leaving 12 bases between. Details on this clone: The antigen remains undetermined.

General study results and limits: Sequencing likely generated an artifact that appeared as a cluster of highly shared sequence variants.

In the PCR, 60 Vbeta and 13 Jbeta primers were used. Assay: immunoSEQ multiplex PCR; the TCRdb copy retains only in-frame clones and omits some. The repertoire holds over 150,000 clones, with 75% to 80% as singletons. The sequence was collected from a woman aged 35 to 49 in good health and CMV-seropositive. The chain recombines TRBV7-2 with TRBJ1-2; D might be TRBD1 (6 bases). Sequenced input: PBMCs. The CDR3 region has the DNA TGTGCCAGCAGCTTAGGGGGGGGCGTCAATGGCTACACCTTC. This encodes CASSLGGGVNGYTF.